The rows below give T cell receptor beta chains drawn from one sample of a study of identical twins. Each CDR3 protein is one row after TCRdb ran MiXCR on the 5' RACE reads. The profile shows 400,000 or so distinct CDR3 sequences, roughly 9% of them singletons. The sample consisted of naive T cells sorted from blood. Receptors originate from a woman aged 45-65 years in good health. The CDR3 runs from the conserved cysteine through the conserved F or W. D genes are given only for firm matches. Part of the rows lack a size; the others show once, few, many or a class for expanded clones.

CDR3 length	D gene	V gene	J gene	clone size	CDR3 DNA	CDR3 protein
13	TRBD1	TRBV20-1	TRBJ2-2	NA	TGCAGTGCTAGATACAGGGGCTCCGGGGAGCTGTTTTTT	CSARYRGSGELFF
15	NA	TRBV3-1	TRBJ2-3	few	TGTGCCAGCAGCCAAGATGTGGCGGGTCCAGATACGCAGTATTTT	CASSQDVAGPDTQYF
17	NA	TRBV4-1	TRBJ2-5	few	TGCGCCAGCAGCCCCTCATTAGGAGGGACCTACCAAGAGACCCAGTACTTC	CASSPSLGGTYQETQYF
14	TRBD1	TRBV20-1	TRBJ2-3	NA	TGCAGTGCTAGACGGACAGGGATCACAGAAACGCAGTATTTT	CSARRTGITETQYF
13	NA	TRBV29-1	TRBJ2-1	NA	TGCAGCGTTGAGACGTTTGAAGACAATGAGCAGTTCTTC	CSVETFEDNEQFF
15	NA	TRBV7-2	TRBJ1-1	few	TGTGCCAGCAGCTTAAGGGGTTGGGGACGGACTGAAGCTTTCTTT	CASSLRGWGRTEAFF
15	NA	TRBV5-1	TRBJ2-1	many	TGCGCCAGCAGCTTGGGACAGACCTCCTACAATGAGCAGTTCTTC	CASSLGQTSYNEQFF
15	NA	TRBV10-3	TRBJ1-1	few	TGTGCCATCAGTGAAGGGGAGGGGGGCCACACTGAAGCTTTCTTT	CAISEGEGGHTEAFF
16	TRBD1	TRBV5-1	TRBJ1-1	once	TGCGCCAGCAGCAAAACCGGGACAGGGTTGAACACTGAAGCTTTCTTT	CASSKTGTGLNTEAFF
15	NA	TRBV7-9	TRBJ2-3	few	TGTGCCAGCAGCTTAGTGGGACTGGACACAGATACGCAGTATTTT	CASSLVGLDTDTQYF
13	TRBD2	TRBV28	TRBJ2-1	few	TGTGCCAGCAGTTTCGCGCGGGAGCGTAAGCAGTTCTTC	CASSFARERKQFF
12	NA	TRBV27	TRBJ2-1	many	TGTGCCAGCAGCCGGAGTCGCAATGAGCAGTTCTTC	CASSRSRNEQFF
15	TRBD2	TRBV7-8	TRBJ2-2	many	TGTGCCAGCATAGAGAAGCGGGAGATGACCGGGGAGCTGTTTTTT	CASIEKREMTGELFF
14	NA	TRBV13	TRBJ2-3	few	TGTGCCAGCAGCTTCGGGACACCCACAGATACGCAGTATTTT	CASSFGTPTDTQYF
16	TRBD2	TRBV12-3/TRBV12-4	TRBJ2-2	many	TGTGCCAGCAGCCGCGGGGGGACTTCGAACACCGGGGAGCTGTTTTTT	CASSRGGTSNTGELFF
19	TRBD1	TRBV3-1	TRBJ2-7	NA	TGTGCCAGCAGCCAAAAGATAAACAGGGGCCGTGCTAGTTTACGGGAGCAGTACTTC	CASSQKINRGRASLREQYF
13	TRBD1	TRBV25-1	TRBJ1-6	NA	TGTGCCTCCCAGGGACAGGGCGGGTCACCCCTCCACTTT	CASQGQGGSPLHF
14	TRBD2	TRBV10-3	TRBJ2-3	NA	TGTGCCATCAGCTTAGCGGGACGGACAGATACGCAGTATTTT	CAISLAGRTDTQYF
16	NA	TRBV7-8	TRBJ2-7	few	TGTGCCAGCAGCTTGACCCTAGAGAGGGGTTACTACGAGCAGTACTTC	CASSLTLERGYYEQYF
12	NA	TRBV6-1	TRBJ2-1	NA	TGTGCCAGCAGGTTGGACTACAACGAGCAGTTCTTC	CASRLDYNEQFF
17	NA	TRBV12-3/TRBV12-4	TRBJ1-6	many	TGTGCCAGCAGTTCTCCGAGGGACATCCGAAGGAATTCACCCCTCCACTTT	CASSSPRDIRRNSPLHF
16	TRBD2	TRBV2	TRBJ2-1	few	TGTGCCAGCAGTAAAGCGGGGACTAGCGGGGACAATGAGCAGTTCTTC	CASSKAGTSGDNEQFF
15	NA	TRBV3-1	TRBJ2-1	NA	TGTGCCAGCAGGACCTCCGGGACAAAGACAAATGAGCAGTTCTTC	CASRTSGTKTNEQFF
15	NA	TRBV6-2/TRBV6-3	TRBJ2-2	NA	TGTGCCAGCAACCGAATTATCGGGTGGACCGGGGAGCTGTTTTTT	CASNRIIGWTGELFF
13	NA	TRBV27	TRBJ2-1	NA	TGTGCCAGTGCGCTGGGATCTGGGAATGAGCAGTTCTTC	CASALGSGNEQFF
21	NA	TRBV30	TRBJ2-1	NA	TGTGCCTGGAGTGTACAGGCCTTAGAGCGGGTGAAGAAAGCCTTCTACAATGAGCAGTTCTTC	CAWSVQALERVKKAFYNEQFF
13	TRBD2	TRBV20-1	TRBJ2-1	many	TGCAGTGCTAGTAGCGGGAGGGTCAATGAGCAGTTCTTC	CSASSGRVNEQFF
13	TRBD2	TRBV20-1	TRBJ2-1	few	TGCAGTGGTTTGGCGGGAGGGCCTTATGAGCAGTTCTTC	CSGLAGGPYEQFF
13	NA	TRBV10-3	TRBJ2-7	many	TGTGCCATCAGCGACCCTGCTTATTACGAGCAGTACTTC	CAISDPAYYEQYF
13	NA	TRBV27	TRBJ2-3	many	TGTGCCAGCAGTTTATCAGTGTGGGATACGCAGTATTTT	CASSLSVWDTQYF
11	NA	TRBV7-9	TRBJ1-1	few	TGTGCCAGCTTCATGAACACTGAAGCTTTCTTT	CASFMNTEAFF
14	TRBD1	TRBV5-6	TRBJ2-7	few	TGTGCCAGCAGCTGGGGGACAGTCCAGTACGAGCAGTACTTC	CASSWGTVQYEQYF
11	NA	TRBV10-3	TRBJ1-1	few	TGTGCCATCAGCGAAGGGCCTGAAGCTTTCTTT	CAISEGPEAFF
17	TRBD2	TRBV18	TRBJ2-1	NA	TGTGCCAGCTCACCGGGACTAGCGGGGGTGCTATCCAATGAGCAGTTCTTC	CASSPGLAGVLSNEQFF
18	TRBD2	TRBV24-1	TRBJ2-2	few	TGTGCCACCAGTGATTCCGGGACTAGCGGGGTCAACACCGGGGAGCTGTTTTTT	CATSDSGTSGVNTGELFF
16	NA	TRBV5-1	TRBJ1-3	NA	TGCGCCAGCAGCTTGGGGCCCTCCGGCTCTGGAAACACCATATATTTT	CASSLGPSGSGNTIYF
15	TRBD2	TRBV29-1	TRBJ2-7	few	TGCAGCGCCAGGCGTGAAGGGACTAGCGGGGGGGAGCAGTACTTC	CSARREGTSGGEQYF
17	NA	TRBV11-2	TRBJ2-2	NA	TGTGCCAGCAGCTTAGAAGTTGGGCAGGGGGGAACCGGGGAGCTGTTTTTT	CASSLEVGQGGTGELFF
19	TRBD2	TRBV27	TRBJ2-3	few	TGTGCCAGCAGCCACCTAAGCGGGAGTCTCTTCAGCAGCACAGATACGCAGTATTTT	CASSHLSGSLFSSTDTQYF
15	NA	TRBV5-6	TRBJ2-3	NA	TGTGCCAGCAGCTTGGACAGCTACTCCACAGATACGCAGTATTTT	CASSLDSYSTDTQYF
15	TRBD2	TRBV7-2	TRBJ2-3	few	TGTGCCAGCAGCCGGACTAGCGGGAGATCAGATACGCAGTATTTT	CASSRTSGRSDTQYF
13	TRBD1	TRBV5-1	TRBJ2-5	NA	TGCGCCAGCAGAGCCGGGACAGACGGGACCCAGTACTTC	CASRAGTDGTQYF